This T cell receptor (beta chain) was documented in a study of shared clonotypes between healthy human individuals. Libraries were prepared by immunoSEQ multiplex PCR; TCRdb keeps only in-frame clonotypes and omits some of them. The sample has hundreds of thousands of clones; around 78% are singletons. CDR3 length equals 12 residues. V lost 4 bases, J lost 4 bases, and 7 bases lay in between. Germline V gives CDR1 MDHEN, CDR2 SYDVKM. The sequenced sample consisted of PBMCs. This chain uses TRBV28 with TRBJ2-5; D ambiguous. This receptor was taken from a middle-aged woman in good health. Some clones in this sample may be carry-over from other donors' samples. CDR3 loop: CASSSRGETQYF. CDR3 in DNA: TGTGCCAGCAGTTCCCGTGGAGAGACCCAGTACTTC.